These 27 T cell receptor beta chains came from one sample sequenced in a study of CD8+CD57+ T cells in acquired aplastic anemia. Patients who underwent sequencing had shown CD8+CD57+ cell expansion by flow cytometry. Genomic DNA was employed as the template in profiling TCR beta VDJ and CDR3. MiXCR, applied by TCRdb to the reads, yields one record per CDR3 protein. The data contain 150,000 to 200,000 distinct CDR3 sequences, about 45% of them seen just once; the ten biggest clones take up about 2.9%. The specimen sequenced was sorted CD4+, CD8+, or CD8+CD57+ T cells (not recorded which) from PBMCs. Every receptor here comes from a human donor with aplastic anemia.

This clonotype was found a few times. The chain links TRBV15 to TRBJ2-5, with TRBD2 matching over 7 bases. V lost 4 bases to trimming and J lost 13 bases; unmatched junction nucleotides: 12. The CDR3 covers 13 residues. The germline CDR1 and CDR2 sequences are LNHNV and YYDKDF (reference sequence). The CDR3 is CATSKVGGEFRYF. The CDR3 DNA reads TGTGCCACCAGCAAGGTTGGGGGGGAGTTTAGGTACTTC.

This clonotype was detected many times. This chain links TRBV20-1 with TRBJ1-2; 8 bases map to TRBD1. There are 12 residues in the CDR3. V lost 4 bases and J lost 7; bases outside the gene matches: 5. CDR1 and CDR2 (germline): DFQATT, SNEGSKA (reference sequence). DNA of the CDR3: TGCAGTGCTACCGGGACAGGAATTGGCTACACCTTC. Translated: CSATGTGIGYTF.

Many counts were recorded for this clonotype. CDR3 DNA sequence: TGCAGTGCTGTTGGGACAGGGGTTTCTGGAGAGACCCAGTACTTC. Protein sequence: CSAVGTGVSGETQYF. V gene TRBV20-1 combines with J gene TRBJ2-5; 10 bases map to TRBD1. The ends lost 5 bases at V and 4 bases at J; junction bases unmatched: 10. Looked up from germline, CDR1 is DFQATT and CDR2 is SNEGSKA (reference sequence). The CDR3 extends over 15 amino acids.

About this clonotype itself: At one boundary the junction diverges from the germline segment, which might be a read error. The chain joins TRBV10-3 to TRBJ1-5; 7 bases agree with TRBD1. The CDR3 length is 16 residues. From germline, CDR1 is ENHRY and CDR2 SYGVKD. Here the CDR3 DNA reads TGTGCCATCAGTGAGTCGCGACAGGGAAGCAGTCAGCCCCAGCATTTT. Translating it yields CAISESRQGSSQPQHF.

The chain carries TRBV24-1 and TRBJ1-2; 9 bases map to TRBD1. From germline, CDR1 is KGHDR and CDR2 SFDVKD. Trimming cost V 6 bases and J 7 bases; bases outside gene matches: 8. CDR3 size: 14 residues. CDR3 nucleotides: TGTGCCACCAGTACCTCACAGGGGGCGGTTGGCTACACCTTC. Protein product: CATSTSQGAVGYTF.

This clonotype was observed a handful of times. This may be a read error, as it is one base from a much larger clone. V usage is TRBV12-3 or TRBV12-4 and J usage is TRBJ1-1; D is uncertain. This CDR3 spans 12 amino acids. As DNA, the CDR3 is TGTGCCAGCATGCGCATGAACACTGGAGCTTTCTTT. It codes for CASMRMNTGAFF.

This clonotype was found a few times. The V call is TRBV25-1, the J call TRBJ2-7, with 10 positions matching TRBD2. V lost 3 bases to trimming and J lost 6 bases; unmatched junction nucleotides: 5. The CDR3 has 14 amino acids. CDR1 and CDR2 from the germline V gene are MGHDK and SYGVNS. This CDR3 is CASSDALAGAEQYF. The CDR3 nucleotides read TGTGCCAGCAGTGATGCCCTAGCGGGAGCCGAGCAGTACTTC.

The chain couples TRBV2 to TRBJ2-3; the match to TRBD2 covers 7 bases. The J segment lost 7 bases and the V segment lost 6 bases, leaving 13 bases of the junction unmatched. Germline V gene lookup returns CDR1 SNHLY and CDR2 FYNNEI. This CDR3 has 15 residues. CDR3 nucleotide sequence: TGTGCCAGCAGAGGCGGGACTATTCGGGGACATACGCAGTATTTT. Translating it yields CASRGGTIRGHTQYF. The full variable domain, with the rest looked up from reference TRBV2 and TRBJ2-3, is EPEVTQTPSHQVTQMGQEVILRCVPISNHLYFYWYRQILGQKVEFLVSFYNNEISEKSEIFDDQFSVERPDGSNFTLKIRSTKLEDSAMYFCASRGGTIRGHTQYFGPGTRLTVL.

Of note for this clonotype: Given a much more abundant clone one base away, this may be a read error. The V gene is TRBV10-3, the J gene TRBJ2-1, with 14 bases fitting TRBD2. The CDR3 has 16 residues. Germline lookup yields CDR1 ENHRY and CDR2 SYGVKD. V shed 7 bases and J 10 bases; nucleotides not matched to a gene: 12. Here the CDR3 reads CAITKPGLAGEGEQFF. DNA for the CDR3: TGTGCCATCACCAAACCGGGACTAGCGGGAGAAGGAGAGCAGTTCTTC.

The chain recombines TRBV2 with TRBJ1-3, with D possibly TRBD1 on 5 matching bases. This CDR3 spans 14 amino acids. V lost 8 bases, J lost 6 bases, and 17 bases lay in between. Germline CDR1 SNHLY, CDR2 FYNNEI. The CDR3 coding sequence is TGTGCCAGCCTTCGGGACGGTGGTTTAAACACCATATATTTT. Translation gives CASLRDGGLNTIYF.

This clonotype showed up many times. This chain links TRBV13 with TRBJ2-7; no firm D call. V dropped 2 bases and J dropped 0 bases, with 11 bases sitting between them. The CDR3 spans 15 residues. Germline V gene data show CDR1 as PRHDT and CDR2 as FYEKMQ (reference sequence). The CDR3 bases are TGTGCCAGCAGCTTACGCCTTGACACCTCCTACGAGCAGTACTTC. It encodes CASSLRLDTSYEQYF.

Comments on this clonotype: An end of the junction differs from the germline gene, which may be a read error. The chain recombines TRBV20-1 with TRBJ2-7; possibly TRBD1 or TRBD2 for D (6 bases each). Germline V gene data show CDR1 as DFQATT and CDR2 as SNEGSKA (reference sequence). The CDR3 consists of 13 residues. The CDR3: CGARGVEGGEQHF. In DNA form, the CDR3 reads TGCGGTGCTAGAGGAGTTGAGGGGGGCGAGCAGCACTTC.

CDR3 nucleotides: TGTGCCAGCAGTGAATACATGGGACTAGCGGGAGGTGGGCAGCTGGAAGGATATCAGCCCCAGCATTTT. The encoded protein is CASSEYMGLAGGGQLEGYQPQHF. The chain combines TRBV25-1 with TRBJ1-5; D is possibly TRBD1 (5 bases). The CDR3 is 23 residues long. V lost 0 bases and J 5 bases, leaving 35 bases between the germline ends. Germline V gene data show CDR1 as MGHDK and CDR2 as SYGVNS.

V and J are TRBV12-3 or TRBV12-4 and TRBJ1-4, with TRBD1 matching over 9 bases. CDR3 length: 16 residues. Trimming at V came to 4 bases and at J to 6 bases, leaving 9 bases not matched to a gene. The CDR3 here is CASSSSRDRADEKLFF. DNA of the CDR3: TGTGCCAGCAGTTCGTCCCGGGACAGGGCGGATGAAAAACTGTTTTTT.

Notes on this clonotype: A much larger clone differs from this one at a single base, so this may be a read error. The gene calls are TRBV19 and TRBJ1-5; possibly TRBD1 for D (6 bases). This CDR3 contains 16 residues. Germline CDR1 is LNHDA and CDR2 is SQIVND (reference sequence). The DNA for the CDR3 is TGTGCCAGTATGGTAACAGGGCAGGGTAGCAATCGGCCCCAGCATTTT. It encodes CASMVTGQGSNRPQHF.

This clonotype was observed many times. V usage is TRBV5-1 and J usage is TRBJ2-2; D gene unclear. Trimming took off 0 bases at V and 0 bases at J, with 9 bases between the two ends. Germline-derived CDR1 and CDR2 are SGHRS and YFSETQ. This CDR3 contains 16 residues. The CDR3 bases are TGCGCCAGCAGCTTGGTTAGCCCCACGAACACCGGGGAGCTGTTTTTT. This gives the protein CASSLVSPTNTGELFF.

This clonotype appeared a few times. The gene calls are TRBV7-2 and TRBJ1-1, with TRBD1 matching 8 bases. With 0 bases clipped from V and 1 base from J, the junction kept 7 bases outside the gene matches. This CDR3 comprises 17 residues. The germline V gene encodes CDR1 SGHTA and CDR2 FQGNSA. DNA for the CDR3: TGTGCCAGCAGCTTAGCCGCCTACAGGGGGGGGAACACTGAAGCTTTCTTT. Protein: CASSLAAYRGGNTEAFF.

This clonotype appeared many times. The V call is TRBV12-3 or TRBV12-4, the J call TRBJ2-3, with no clear D. Trimming left V 3 bases short and J 2 bases short, with 9 bases between. The CDR3 loop spans 14 amino acids. The chain's CDR3 is CASSLGRTTDTQYF. For the CDR3, the DNA is TGTGCCAGCAGTTTGGGCAGGACCACAGATACGCAGTATTTT.

J is TRBJ1-2 and V is TRBV7-9; D call uncertain. This CDR3 region has 12 residues. The germline CDR1 and CDR2 sequences are SEHNR and FQNEAQ (reference sequence). The germline V and J ends were trimmed by 2 bases and 7 bases, with 8 bases remaining between them. The CDR3 DNA sequence: TGTGCCAGCAGCTTACCCTGGGGTGGCTACACCTTC. Amino acid sequence: CASSLPWGGYTF.

The rearrangement uses TRBV14 and TRBJ1-1, with 10 nucleotides matching TRBD1. The CDR3 sequence is 14 residues long. Germline CDR1 and CDR2: SGHDN and FVKESK. With V trimmed by 4 bases and J by 6 bases, 5 bases remained unmatched. The CDR3 DNA reads as TGTGCCAGCAGCCTGACAGGGGGCTCAGCTGAAGCTTTCTTT. It yields the protein CASSLTGGSAEAFF. Full variable domain (outside the CDR3, taken from reference TRBV14 and TRBJ1-1): EAGVTQFPSHSVIEKGQTVTLRCDPISGHDNLYWYRRVMGKEIKFLLHFVKESKQDESGMPNNRFLAERTGGTYSTLKVQPAELEDSGVYFCASSLTGGSAEAFFGQGTRLTVV.

The chain combines TRBV2 with TRBJ1-1; D uncertain. The CDR3 has 13 amino acids. Trimming shortened V by 0 bases and J by 6 bases, and 8 bases separated the two germline ends. Germline V gives CDR1 SNHLY, CDR2 FYNNEI. CDR3 DNA sequence: TGTGCCAGCAGTGAAGCAAGAATCTCTGAAGCTTTCTTT. Translating gives CASSEARISEAFF. The whole variable domain, remainder taken from reference TRBV2 and TRBJ1-1, is EPEVTQTPSHQVTQMGQEVILRCVPISNHLYFYWYRQILGQKVEFLVSFYNNEISEKSEIFDDQFSVERPDGSNFTLKIRSTKLEDSAMYFCASSEARISEAFFGQGTRLTVV.

The rearrangement joins TRBV2 to TRBJ2-1; D gene ambiguous. CDR1 is SNHLY and CDR2 is FYNNEI in the germline V gene. Trimming cost V 6 bases and J 6 bases, with 6 bases left between them. CDR3 length: 11 amino acids. The CDR3 DNA reads TGTGCCAGCAGCGGATTCAATGAGCAGTTCTTC. Translating it yields CASSGFNEQFF.

This clonotype was seen only a few times. The chain carries TRBV12-3 or TRBV12-4 and TRBJ1-5; D not resolved. The CDR3 consists of 19 residues. With 7 bases removed from V and 0 bases from J, the gap between germline ends came to 25 bases. Here the CDR3 DNA reads TGTGCCAGCATCATACCCCACCGTTGGCTCAATGATAGCAATCAGCCCCAGCATTTT. Encoded protein: CASIIPHRWLNDSNQPQHF.

This clonotype has a count of ten or more. The chain joins TRBV12-3 or TRBV12-4 to TRBJ1-5; 9 bases are a match to TRBD1. The J segment lost 1 base and the V segment lost 5 bases, leaving 3 bases of the junction unmatched. The CDR3 has 15 residues. CDR3 sequence: CASSIQGASNQPQHF. The CDR3 DNA follows: TGTGCCAGCAGTATACAGGGGGCGAGCAATCAGCCCCAGCATTTT.

The chain carries TRBV3-1 and TRBJ1-1; perhaps TRBD1 as D (6 bases). Trimming took off 4 bases at V and 4 bases at J, with 13 bases between the two ends. The CDR3 is 14 amino acids. Germline V gene data show CDR1 as LGHDT and CDR2 as YNNKEL (reference sequence). The DNA for the CDR3 is TGTGCCAGCAGCCCTTCAGGGGAAGGCACTGAAGCTTTCTTT. Residues: CASSPSGEGTEAFF.

The chain carries TRBV27 and TRBJ2-5; weak D call: TRBD2 (7 bases). This CDR3 comprises 13 residues. V was pared by 2 bases and J by 4 bases, with 8 bases between. Germline V gene lookup returns CDR1 MNHEY and CDR2 SMNVEV (reference sequence). The chain's CDR3 is CASSLRGAETQYF. The CDR3 coding sequence is TGTGCCAGCAGTTTACGGGGGGCAGAGACCCAGTACTTC.

J is TRBJ1-5 and V is TRBV2; tentative D call: TRBD1 (5 bases). Trimming pared 3 bases from V and 5 bases from J, leaving 11 bases between. The CDR3 runs to 14 residues. CDR1 and CDR2 (germline): SNHLY, FYNNEI. Here the CDR3 DNA reads TGTGCCAGCAGTGAGGGGCAGGGTCATCAGCCCCAGCATTTT. This encodes CASSEGQGHQPQHF.